These T cell receptor beta chains were read from a single sample in a study of T cells of healthy individuals. TCRdb itself ran the 5' RACE reads through MiXCR, one entry per CDR3 protein. The profile covers 53,000 or so distinct CDR3 sequences, with 14% to 15% appearing a single time and roughly 16% taken by the ten largest. All receptors come from a human donor in good health. Each CDR3 is given with its conserved first and last residue. The order of the fields is D gene, clone size, V gene, J gene, CDR3 DNA, CDR3 protein. D genes are given only for firm matches. The size of a clone is reported for some rows only, either as once, few or many, or as a class for expanded clones.

TRBD1,many,TRBV4-3,TRBJ2-7,TGCGCCAGCAGCCAGGGACAGGATCCCTCCTACGAGCAGTACTTC,CASSQGQDPSYEQYF
NA,few,TRBV20-1,TRBJ1-1,TGCAGTGCTAGAGATCCCTTCGGGGCTTCGAACACTGAAGCTTTCTTT,CSARDPFGASNTEAFF
NA,many,TRBV9,TRBJ1-3,TGTGCCAGCAGCGTCGGGACTACTATTGGAAACACCATATATTTT,CASSVGTTIGNTIYF
NA,many,TRBV3-1,TRBJ1-6,TGTGCCAGCGCCCCTAGGGGGGGCGATGATAATTCACCCCTCCACTTT,CASAPRGGDDNSPLHF
NA,many,TRBV27,TRBJ2-1,TGTGCCAGCAGTTCAACAGGGTCCACACCCTACAATGAGCAGTTCTTC,CASSSTGSTPYNEQFF
TRBD1,NA,TRBV9,TRBJ1-1,TGTGCCAGCAGCGGGGGACAGACCTACACTGAAGCTTTCTTT,CASSGGQTYTEAFF
NA,many,TRBV5-1,TRBJ1-6,TGCGCCAGCAGCTGGGAAGTGAGCTCCTATAATTCACCCCTCCACTTT,CASSWEVSSYNSPLHF
TRBD2,NA,TRBV5-1,TRBJ2-7,TGCGCCAGCAGCTTGGCGACTAGCGGGATCCCCGAGCAGTACTTC,CASSLATSGIPEQYF
TRBD1,many,TRBV7-6,TRBJ1-6,TGTGCCAGCAGCTCACAGCCAGGGGGCGGATCACCCCTCCACTTT,CASSSQPGGGSPLHF
TRBD1,few,TRBV10-3,TRBJ2-2,TGTGCCATCAGGGGACAGGGAGCGAACACCGGGGAGCTGTTTTTT,CAIRGQGANTGELFF
NA,NA,TRBV6-1,TRBJ2-3,TGTGCCAGCAGTGAAGCGGGACATCCCACAGATACGCAGTATTTT,CASSEAGHPTDTQYF
TRBD1,few,TRBV23-1,TRBJ2-1,TGCGCCAGCAGACTAGGGGACAGGGGTCTCGACCCCAATGAGCAGTTCTTC,CASRLGDRGLDPNEQFF
TRBD1,many,TRBV12-3/TRBV12-4,TRBJ1-2,TGTGCCAGCACCAGGACAGGGGACTATGGCTACACCTTC,CASTRTGDYGYTF
TRBD2,many,TRBV5-1,TRBJ2-3,TGCGCCAGCAGCTCGGGACTAGCGGGGTCAGATACGCAGTATTTT,CASSSGLAGSDTQYF
NA,many,TRBV29-1,TRBJ2-6,TGCAGCGTTGCCGACTCTGGGGCCAACGTCCTGACTTTC,CSVADSGANVLTF
TRBD2,many,TRBV6-4,TRBJ2-7,TGTGCCAGCAGTGTCCCACAAGTCCGGGACTATACCTACGAGCAGTACTTC,CASSVPQVRDYTYEQYF
NA,many,TRBV12-2,TRBJ1-2,TGTGCAAGTCGCACCCCTAAAACCGGCCGAATCAATGGCTACACCTTC,CASRTPKTGRINGYTF
NA,many,TRBV19,TRBJ1-5,TGTGCCAGTAGTAAGGTGGACACAGGCCATATTCAGCCCCAGCATTTT,CASSKVDTGHIQPQHF
NA,many,TRBV20-1,TRBJ1-2,TGCAGTGCCACAGGCCAGGACTATGGCTACACCTTC,CSATGQDYGYTF
NA,many,TRBV5-1,TRBJ2-3,TGCGCCAGCAGCGAGCCCCCCAGGGGACCAGATACGCAGTATTTT,CASSEPPRGPDTQYF
NA,many,TRBV6-2/TRBV6-3,TRBJ1-5,TGTGCCAGCAGTACCCGACAGATTTATAGCAATCAGCCCCAGCATTTT,CASSTRQIYSNQPQHF
NA,NA,TRBV7-9,TRBJ2-7,TGTGCCAGCAGCTTAGGGCGGAGTACAGAAGGAAACTACGAGCAGTACTTC,CASSLGRSTEGNYEQYF
TRBD1,many,TRBV3-1,TRBJ2-5,TGTGCCAGCAGCCAGGGGACAGGGCGGGGAGAGACCCAGTACTTC,CASSQGTGRGETQYF
NA,many,TRBV20-1,TRBJ1-1,TGCAGTGCTCACCTTCCGGGACACTCATCCACTGAAGCTTTCTTT,CSAHLPGHSSTEAFF
NA,few,TRBV25-1,TRBJ1-1,TGTGCCAGCAGTGCCGGTGGCACTGAAGCTTTCTTT,CASSAGGTEAFF
NA,many,TRBV20-1,TRBJ2-3,TGCAGTGCTAGAGATATACGGGGAACAGATACGCAGTATTTT,CSARDIRGTDTQYF
TRBD1,many,TRBV5-1,TRBJ2-5,TGCGCCAGCAGCATCTGGCAGGACAGGGAAGAGACCCAGTACTTC,CASSIWQDREETQYF
TRBD1,many,TRBV6-1,TRBJ1-6,TGTGCCACCAGGGGGGAACCAGGGGGCAACTCCTATAATTCACCCCTCCACTTT,CATRGEPGGNSYNSPLHF
NA,NA,TRBV19,TRBJ2-5,TGTGCCAGTAGTGACCGGGGGTACCAAGAGACCCAGTACTTC,CASSDRGYQETQYF
TRBD2,NA,TRBV4-3,TRBJ2-7,TGCGCCAGCAGCCATCTAGCGGGACAGAGTCCCTACGAGCAGTACTTC,CASSHLAGQSPYEQYF
NA,many,TRBV7-2,TRBJ2-1,TGTGCCAGCAGCTTATTCAGACTCGGGCAGTTCTTC,CASSLFRLGQFF
TRBD1,few,TRBV7-6,TRBJ2-7,TGTGCCAGCAGCCAACCGGGACAGGCGTTATACGAGCAGTACTTC,CASSQPGQALYEQYF
TRBD2,many,TRBV24-1,TRBJ2-3,TGTGCCACCAGTGATTGGAGAGCGGGAGACGGCACAGATACGCAGTATTTT,CATSDWRAGDGTDTQYF
NA,NA,TRBV5-5,TRBJ2-5,TGTGCCAGCAGCGTACCGGGACGGAGCCAAGAGACCCAGTACTTC,CASSVPGRSQETQYF
TRBD1,many,TRBV6-5,TRBJ2-7,TGTGCCAGCAGACCCCAACAGGGGGCATACGAGCAGTACTTC,CASRPQQGAYEQYF
NA,few,TRBV11-2,TRBJ2-3,TGTGCCAGCAGCTTTTTCCTTAAGCAAACAGATACGCAGTATTTT,CASSFFLKQTDTQYF
TRBD1,few,TRBV20-1,TRBJ1-4,TGCAGTGCTAGGGGGTCGGGACAGGTTAATGAAAAACTGTTTTTT,CSARGSGQVNEKLFF
TRBD1,few,TRBV20-1,TRBJ1-4,TGCAGTGCTACGCACAGGGGACGCGAAAAACTGTTTTTT,CSATHRGREKLFF
NA,few,TRBV10-3,TRBJ1-5,TGTGCCATCAGTGAGCTCGCTAGCAATCAGCCCCAGCATTTT,CAISELASNQPQHF
NA,many,TRBV23-1,TRBJ2-7,TGCGCCAGCAGTCAAGGGTCTCTCTACGAGCAGTACTTC,CASSQGSLYEQYF
TRBD1,many,TRBV20-1,TRBJ1-3,TGCAGTGCTAGGGAAAGGACAGGGGGTTTCTCTGGAAACACCATATATTTT,CSARERTGGFSGNTIYF
NA,many,TRBV6-5,TRBJ1-4,TGTGCCAGCAGTTACTCGAGGTATCCAACTAATGAAAAACTGTTTTTT,CASSYSRYPTNEKLFF
TRBD2,NA,TRBV9,TRBJ2-1,TGTGCCAGCAGCGTACTTGGGACTAGCGGGAGAGGTGAGCAGTTCTTC,CASSVLGTSGRGEQFF
TRBD2,few,TRBV12-3/TRBV12-4,TRBJ2-1,TGTGCCAGCAGTACCTCTAGCGGGAGGGCTTCCAATGAGCAGTTCTTC,CASSTSSGRASNEQFF
TRBD1,many,TRBV2,TRBJ2-3,TGTGCCAGCTCCGATAAAGCCGACAGGGCTGGTACGCAGTATTTT,CASSDKADRAGTQYF